A single sample gave rise to the 6 T cell receptor beta chains below, sequenced in a study of blood T cell repertoires in COVID-19. Clones were sequenced by immunoSEQ multiplex PCR, and TCRdb holds only the in-frame ones, with some missing. The top ten clones hold roughly 4.9% of a sample with more than 200,000 clones, 85% to 90% of them seen once. Sequenced: peripheral blood. These receptors were obtained from an older woman with COVID-19, enrolled during active disease.

The gene calls are TRBV28 and TRBJ2-2; 10 positions agree with TRBD2. V dropped 7 bases and J dropped 5; count of bases not matched to a gene: 7. Germline assignment: CDR1 MDHEN and CDR2 SYDVKM. The CDR3 runs 15 residues. CDR3 sequence (DNA): TGTGCCAGCAACCCTAGCGGGAGAGGAACCGGGGAGCTGTTTTTT. It is translated as CASNPSGRGTGELFF.

In the case of this clone: One junction end disagrees with the germline gene, perhaps due to a read error. V is TRBV6-2 or TRBV6-3 and J is TRBJ1-5; unclear D gene. CDR3 size: 12 residues. Germline V gene lookup returns CDR1 MNHEY and CDR2 SVGEGT. The CDR3: CASSLVATTQHF. CDR3 coding DNA: TGTGCCAGCAGCTTGGTAGCGACCACCCAACATTTT.

The rearrangement joins TRBV7-8 to TRBJ1-6, with 8 bases that match TRBD1. V shed 4 bases, J shed 5 bases, and the junction held 7 bases outside the gene matches. The CDR3 consists of 16 residues. In germline, CDR1 is SGHVS, CDR2 FQNEAQ. The CDR3 spells CASSYVQGAHNSPLHF. As DNA, the CDR3 is TGTGCCAGCAGCTACGTGCAGGGGGCCCATAATTCACCCCTCCACTTT. Full variable domain (remainder filled in from reference TRBV7-8 and TRBJ1-6): GAGVSQSPRYKVAKRGQDVALRCDPISGHVSLFWYQQALGQGPEFLTYFQNEAQLDKSGLPSDRFFAERPEGSVSTLKIQRTQQEDSAVYLCASSYVQGAHNSPLHFGNGTRLTVT.

The chain links TRBV18 to TRBJ2-7; 12 bases fit TRBD2. Germline V gene data show CDR1 as KGHSH and CDR2 as LQKENI. The CDR3 length is 12 residues. Trimming removed 4 bases from V and 9 bases from J; junction bases left unmatched: 1. This CDR3 is CASSRGLAGQYF. CDR3 nucleotides: TGTGCCAGCTCACGGGGACTAGCGGGGCAGTACTTC.

In nucleotides, the CDR3 is TGCGCCAGCAGCTGGTCAGGGGTTGATCGGGACGAGCAGTACTTC. This sequence encodes CASSWSGVDRDEQYF. The rearrangement uses TRBV5-1 and TRBJ2-7, with D possibly TRBD1 on 6 matching bases. The length of the CDR3 is 15 residues. Trimming pared 3 bases from V and 5 bases from J, leaving 18 bases between. Germline values: CDR1 SGHRS, CDR2 YFSETQ.

This clone showed up just once. This rearrangement joins TRBV5-1 to TRBJ1-5, with TRBD1 matching 9 bases. The V segment lost 4 bases and the J segment 7 bases; nucleotides outside the gene matches: 12. The CDR3 has 16 residues. CDR1 and CDR2 (germline): SGHRS, YFSETQ. CDR3 region: CASSASGTGNGQPQHF. CDR3 nucleotides: TGCGCCAGCAGCGCTTCCGGGACAGGGAACGGGCAGCCCCAGCATTTT.